A selection of T cell receptor beta chains follows, all from one sample in a study of early T cells in non-severe SARS-CoV-2 infection. TCRdb re-analysed the 5' RACE reads in MiXCR, keeping a single row per CDR3 protein. The sample consists of roughly 58,000 distinct CDR3 sequences, roughly 6.5% of them appearing once. The sequencing input was whole blood. The receptors were gathered from an adult who was a healthcare worker with PCR-confirmed SARS-CoV-2 infection or an uninfected control (not recorded which). CDR3s include the opening cysteine and the closing phenylalanine or tryptophan. A D gene is named only where the DNA matches it firmly. Some rows have no size entry. The others give once, few or many, or a class for an expanded clone.

>NA|TRBJ1-1|TRBV20-1|many
CSASGGRNTEAFF
TGCAGTGCTAGTGGGGGACGAAACACTGAAGCTTTCTTT
>NA|TRBJ1-2|TRBV5-4|many
CASSRGDYGYTF
TGTGCCAGCAGCCGGGGGGACTATGGCTACACCTTC
>TRBD1|TRBJ2-7|TRBV7-9|NA
CASSPRDRGYEQYF
TGTGCCAGCAGCCCCCGGGACAGGGGCTACGAGCAGTACTTC
>NA|TRBJ1-6|TRBV3-1|few
CASSQTLNNSPLHF
TGTGCCAGCAGCCAGACCCTGAATAATTCACCCCTCCACTTT
>NA|TRBJ1-1|TRBV5-1|few
CASSGAQRGTEAFF
TGCGCCAGCAGCGGGGCCCAGAGAGGCACTGAAGCTTTCTTT
>NA|TRBJ2-7|TRBV27|NA
CASRPQGQRNSYEQYF
TGTGCCAGCAGGCCCCAGGGCCAACGGAACTCCTACGAGCAGTACTTC
>TRBD1|TRBJ1-1|TRBV10-3|NA
CAIKRGTGFSEAFF
TGTGCCATCAAAAGGGGGACAGGGTTTTCTGAAGCTTTCTTT
>NA|TRBJ1-6|TRBV6-1|NA
CATAYRDVSSPLHF
TGTGCCACCGCATACCGGGACGTAAGTTCACCCCTCCACTTT
>NA|TRBJ2-7|TRBV20-1|few
CSARGSSTSYEQYF
TGCAGTGCTAGAGGTAGCAGCACCTCCTACGAGCAGTACTTC
>TRBD1|TRBJ2-2|TRBV19|NA
CASSSSPGQGNTGELFF
TGTGCCAGTAGCTCAAGCCCGGGACAGGGGAACACCGGGGAGCTGTTTTTT
>NA|TRBJ1-6|TRBV18|NA
CASSPSLPEPNSPLHF
TGTGCCAGCTCACCAAGTTTACCAGAGCCAAATTCACCCCTCCACTTT
>NA|TRBJ2-2|TRBV20-1|many
CSARDDPTGELFF
TGCAGTGCTAGAGACGATCCCACCGGGGAGCTGTTTTTT
>NA|TRBJ1-1|TRBV24-1|few
CVTSGLPNTEAFF
TGTGTCACCAGTGGATTACCGAACACTGAAGCTTTCTTT
>NA|TRBJ2-1|TRBV7-9|many
CASSSSSGHADSYNEQFF
TGTGCCAGCAGCTCGTCATCGGGACACGCTGACTCCTACAATGAGCAGTTCTTC
>NA|TRBJ1-5|TRBV20-1|NA
CSAPQGLRGAQHF
TGCAGTGCCCCTCAGGGGCTTCGGGGGGCCCAGCATTTT
>NA|TRBJ2-5|TRBV7-8|many
CASSLFETQYF
TGTGCCAGCAGCTTGTTCGAGACCCAGTACTTC
>NA|TRBJ2-4|TRBV4-3|few
CADKGQGENIQYF
TGCGCAGACAAGGGGCAAGGGGAGAACATTCAGTACTTC
>NA|TRBJ2-5|TRBV5-1|many
CASSLGLGETQYF
TGCGCCAGCAGCTTGGGGCTTGGCGAGACCCAGTACTTC
>NA|TRBJ1-1|TRBV12-3/TRBV12-4|few
CASSSPQGTGTEAFF
TGTGCCAGCAGTTCCCCTCAGGGGACGGGGACTGAAGCTTTCTTT
>TRBD2|TRBJ2-1|TRBV10-3|many
CATNRASGASYNEQFF
TGTGCCACCAATAGGGCTAGCGGGGCCTCCTACAATGAGCAGTTCTTC
>TRBD2|TRBJ2-5|TRBV11-2|many
CASSPIGTNQETQYF
TGTGCCAGCAGCCCCATAGGGACTAACCAAGAGACCCAGTACTTC
>NA|TRBJ2-3|TRBV3-1|many
CASSQVGQPYDTQYF
TGTGCCAGCAGCCAAGTTGGACAGCCGTACGATACGCAGTATTTT
>NA|TRBJ1-1|TRBV18|few
CASSNRNTEAFF
TGTGCCAGCTCAAACAGGAACACTGAAGCTTTCTTT
>NA|TRBJ2-5|TRBV7-2|NA
CASSFPPGETQYF
TGTGCCAGCAGCTTCCCCCCGGGGGAGACCCAGTACTTC
>TRBD1|TRBJ2-7|TRBV5-1|many
CASSVSTGDHEQYF
TGCGCCAGCAGCGTTAGCACAGGGGACCACGAGCAGTACTTC
>TRBD1|TRBJ2-7|TRBV4-3|NA
CASSPDRVSSYEQYF
TGCGCCAGCAGCCCCGACAGGGTAAGCTCCTACGAGCAGTACTTC
>NA|TRBJ2-1|TRBV10-3|many
CAISALMDTSSYNEQFF
TGTGCCATCAGTGCCCTAATGGACACCTCATCCTACAATGAGCAGTTCTTC
>NA|TRBJ2-5|TRBV15|few
CATSSYEETQYF
TGTGCCACCAGCAGCTACGAAGAGACCCAGTACTTC
>NA|TRBJ1-5|TRBV21-1|NA
CASSKGRGQPQHF
TGTGCCAGCAGCAAAGGGAGGGGACAGCCCCAGCATTTT
>TRBD1|TRBJ1-6|TRBV6-6|NA
CASSYTGEESPLHF
TGTGCCAGCAGTTATACAGGGGAGGAATCACCCCTCCACTTT
>TRBD2|TRBJ2-7|TRBV12-3/TRBV12-4|many
CASSAGLGGIYEQYF
TGTGCCAGCAGTGCAGGACTAGGTGGGATCTACGAGCAGTACTTC
>TRBD2|TRBJ2-3|TRBV29-1|many
CSVVLAGTTDTQYF
TGCAGCGTTGTGCTAGCGGGGACCACAGATACGCAGTATTTT
>NA|TRBJ2-7|TRBV11-3|many
CASSLMDSGYEQYF
TGTGCCAGCAGCTTAATGGATAGTGGCTACGAGCAGTACTTC
>NA|TRBJ2-6|TRBV5-1|few
CASSLSSSGANVLTF
TGCGCCAGCAGCTTGTCGAGCTCTGGGGCCAACGTCCTGACTTTC
>NA|TRBJ2-7|TRBV6-2/TRBV6-3|NA
CASSYPRTRKQYF
TGTGCCAGCAGTTACCCAAGGACGCGGAAGCAGTACTTC
>NA|TRBJ1-3|TRBV11-2|many
CASSLMISGNTIYF
TGTGCCAGCAGCTTGATGATCTCTGGAAACACCATATATTTT
>TRBD2|TRBJ2-3|TRBV5-1|NA
CASRLAGAFTDTQYF
TGCGCCAGCAGGTTAGCGGGGGCGTTCACAGATACGCAGTATTTT
>NA|TRBJ1-1|TRBV18|many
CASSPRGANTEAFF
TGTGCCAGCTCACCACGGGGGGCGAACACTGAAGCTTTCTTT
>TRBD1|TRBJ1-1|TRBV7-2|many
CASSLVTGLDTEAFF
TGTGCCAGCAGCTTAGTGACAGGGCTGGACACTGAAGCTTTCTTT
>TRBD2|TRBJ2-1|TRBV7-3|few
CASSLPTSGGASYNEQFF
TGTGCCAGCAGCTTACCAACTAGCGGAGGTGCCTCCTACAATGAGCAGTTCTTC
>NA|TRBJ2-1|TRBV13|many
CASSIRRGSYNEQFF
TGTGCCAGCAGCATTCGGCGGGGATCCTACAATGAGCAGTTCTTC
>TRBD1|TRBJ2-7|TRBV4-3|many
CASSHSGTGGYEQYF
TGCGCCAGCAGCCATTCCGGGACAGGGGGCTACGAGCAGTACTTC
>TRBD2|TRBJ2-3|TRBV4-3|many
CASSQDMASGGMDTDTQYF
TGCGCCAGCAGCCAAGATATGGCTAGCGGGGGGATGGATACAGATACGCAGTATTTT
>TRBD2|TRBJ2-1|TRBV18|many
CASSPLSGGLGEQFF
TGTGCCAGCTCACCGCTAAGCGGGGGGCTAGGTGAGCAGTTCTTC
>TRBD2|TRBJ2-3|TRBV11-2|many
CASSLELAGGADTQYF
TGTGCCAGCAGCTTAGAACTAGCGGGGGGAGCAGATACGCAGTATTTT
>NA|TRBJ2-5|TRBV2|many
CASSRADQETQYF
TGTGCCAGCAGTCGAGCGGATCAAGAGACCCAGTACTTC
>TRBD1|TRBJ2-7|TRBV4-3|few
CASSRRGQGQYEQYF
TGCGCCAGCAGCCGCCGCGGACAGGGTCAATACGAGCAGTACTTC
>NA|TRBJ1-1|TRBV10-2|many
CASRDNTEAFF
TGCGCCAGCAGGGACAACACTGAAGCTTTCTTT
>NA|TRBJ1-6|TRBV30|many
CAWSRAMGSASPLHF
TGTGCCTGGAGTAGAGCAATGGGATCCGCGTCACCCCTCCACTTT
>NA|TRBJ1-4|TRBV20-1|many
CSARDPRTANEKLFF
TGCAGTGCTAGAGATCCCAGGACAGCTAATGAAAAACTGTTTTTT
>NA|TRBJ2-2|TRBV9|NA
CASSVQGSGELFF
TGTGCCAGCAGCGTACAGGGGTCCGGGGAGCTGTTTTTT
>TRBD1|TRBJ2-1|TRBV20-1|many
CSARDQVTGVGDEQFF
TGCAGTGCTAGAGATCAAGTGACAGGGGTTGGCGATGAGCAGTTCTTC